This T cell receptor beta chain was recovered during a study of cytomegalovirus exposure and HLA in healthy donors. Whole-study context: Among the 398 genotyped donors, less than 85% were placed in the Caucasian-associated ancestry cluster.

The PCR had 60 Vbeta and 13 Jbeta primers. The data were produced by immunoSEQ multiplex PCR, yet TCRdb's version contains in-frame clones alone and is incomplete. The data contain 170,000 or so clones, more than 60% of them singletons. Germline CDR1 SEHNR, CDR2 FQNEAQ (reference sequence). Trimming removed 8 bases at V and 2 bases at J, with 13 bases between. The CDR3 is 14 amino acids. This TCR derives from a woman aged 25 to 39 in good health and CMV-seropositive. Sequenced: PBMCs. The chain recombines TRBV7-9 with TRBJ1-5; D gene ambiguous. The DNA of the CDR3 is TGTGCCAGCGAAGAGGGAAGGGGCAATCAGCCCCAGCATTTT. Translation gives CASEEGRGNQPQHF.